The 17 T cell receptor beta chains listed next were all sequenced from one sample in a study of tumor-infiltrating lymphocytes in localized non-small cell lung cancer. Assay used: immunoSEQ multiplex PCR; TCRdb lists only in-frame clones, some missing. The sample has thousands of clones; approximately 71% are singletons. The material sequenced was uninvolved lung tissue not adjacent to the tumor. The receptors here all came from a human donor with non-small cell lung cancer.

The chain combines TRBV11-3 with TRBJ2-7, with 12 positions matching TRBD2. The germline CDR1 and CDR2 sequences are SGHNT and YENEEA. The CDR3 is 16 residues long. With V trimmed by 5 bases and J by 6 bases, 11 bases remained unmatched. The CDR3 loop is CASSRNLAGGPSEQYF. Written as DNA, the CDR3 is TGTGCCAGCAGCAGGAACCTAGCGGGAGGGCCGAGCGAGCAGTACTTC.

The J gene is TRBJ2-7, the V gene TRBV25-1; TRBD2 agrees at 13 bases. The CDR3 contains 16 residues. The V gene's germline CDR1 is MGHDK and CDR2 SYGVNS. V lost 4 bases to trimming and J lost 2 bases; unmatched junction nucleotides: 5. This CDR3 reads CASSVTTSGGPYEQYF. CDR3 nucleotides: TGTGCCAGCAGTGTGACGACTAGCGGGGGGCCCTACGAGCAGTACTTC.

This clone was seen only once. The CDR3 DNA follows: TGTGCCTGGAGTGAGCGGGACGGCTACACCTTC. The encoded protein is CAWSERDGYTF. The chain has TRBV30 and TRBJ1-2, with a weak D call TRBD1 (5 bases). The V gene's germline CDR1 is GTSNPN and CDR2 SVGIG (reference sequence). The CDR3 spans 11 residues. Trimming shortened V by 1 base and J by 8 bases, and 8 bases separated the two germline ends.

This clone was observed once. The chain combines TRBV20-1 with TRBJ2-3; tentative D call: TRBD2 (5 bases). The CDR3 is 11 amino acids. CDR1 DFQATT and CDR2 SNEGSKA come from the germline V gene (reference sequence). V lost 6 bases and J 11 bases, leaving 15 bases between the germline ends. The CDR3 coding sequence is TGCAGTGCGGTTGAGGGATTCTGGCAGTATTTT. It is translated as CSAVEGFWQYF.

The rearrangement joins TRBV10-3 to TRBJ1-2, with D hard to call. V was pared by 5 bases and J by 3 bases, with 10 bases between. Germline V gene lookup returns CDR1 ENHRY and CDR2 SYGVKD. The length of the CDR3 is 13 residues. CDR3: CAISWKSDYGYTF. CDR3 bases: TGTGCCATCAGTTGGAAGTCGGACTATGGCTACACCTTC.

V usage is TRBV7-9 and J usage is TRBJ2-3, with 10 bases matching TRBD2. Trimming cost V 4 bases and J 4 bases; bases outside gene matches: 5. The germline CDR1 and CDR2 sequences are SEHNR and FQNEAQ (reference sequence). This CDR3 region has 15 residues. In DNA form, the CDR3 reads TGTGCCAGCAGCTCTCTAGCGGGAGTCGCAGATACGCAGTATTTT. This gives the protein CASSSLAGVADTQYF.

The CDR3 here is CASSLWPNRGHSYEQYF. The CDR3 DNA is TGTGCCAGCAGTTTATGGCCGAACAGGGGGCATTCCTACGAGCAGTACTTC. This chain connects TRBV28 to TRBJ2-7; 9 nucleotides match TRBD1. This CDR3 contains 17 residues. J lost 1 base, V lost 0 bases, and 7 bases had no gene match. From germline, CDR1 is MDHEN and CDR2 SYDVKM.

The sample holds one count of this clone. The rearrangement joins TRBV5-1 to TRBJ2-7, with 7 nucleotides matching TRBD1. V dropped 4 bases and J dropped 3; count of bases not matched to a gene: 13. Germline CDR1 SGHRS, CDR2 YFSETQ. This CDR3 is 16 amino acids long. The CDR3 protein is CASSQRTGVRGYEQYF. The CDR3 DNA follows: TGCGCCAGCAGCCAACGAACAGGGGTAAGGGGCTACGAGCAGTACTTC.

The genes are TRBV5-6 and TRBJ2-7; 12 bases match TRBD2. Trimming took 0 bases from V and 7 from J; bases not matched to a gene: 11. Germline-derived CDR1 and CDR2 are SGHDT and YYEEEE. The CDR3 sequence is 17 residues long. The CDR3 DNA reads TGTGCCAGCAGCTTGGCCCGACTAGCGGGAGACCGAGGTGAGCAGTACTTC. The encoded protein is CASSLARLAGDRGEQYF.

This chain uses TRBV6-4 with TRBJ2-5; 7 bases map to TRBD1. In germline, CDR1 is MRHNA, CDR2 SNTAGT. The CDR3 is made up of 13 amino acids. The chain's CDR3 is CTGQARAKETQYF. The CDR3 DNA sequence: TGTACTGGACAGGCACGGGCTAAAGAGACCCAGTACTTC.

CDR3 residues: CASSPGTSGINEQFF. The CDR3 coding sequence is TGTGCCAGCAGCCCCGGGACTAGCGGGATAAATGAGCAGTTCTTC. The chain joins TRBV4-2 to TRBJ2-1, with 13 bases lining up with TRBD2. Germline V gene data show CDR1 as LGHNA and CDR2 as YNFKEQ. This CDR3 is built from 15 residues. V trimming: 4 bases; J trimming: 7 bases; junction bases outside the gene matches: 4.

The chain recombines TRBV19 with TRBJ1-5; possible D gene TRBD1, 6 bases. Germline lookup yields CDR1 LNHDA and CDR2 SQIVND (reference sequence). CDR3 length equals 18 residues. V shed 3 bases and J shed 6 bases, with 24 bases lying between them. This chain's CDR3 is CASSILRGRTDAPQPQHF. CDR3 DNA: TGTGCCAGTAGTATCTTAAGGGGGAGGACAGATGCGCCTCAGCCCCAGCATTTT.

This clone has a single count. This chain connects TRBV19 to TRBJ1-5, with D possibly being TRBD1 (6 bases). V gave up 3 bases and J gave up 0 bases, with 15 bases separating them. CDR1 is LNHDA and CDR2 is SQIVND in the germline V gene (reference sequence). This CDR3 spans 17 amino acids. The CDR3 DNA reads TGTGCCAGTAGTATGTACCAGGGGCCTTATAGCAATCAGCCCCAGCATTTT. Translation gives CASSMYQGPYSNQPQHF.

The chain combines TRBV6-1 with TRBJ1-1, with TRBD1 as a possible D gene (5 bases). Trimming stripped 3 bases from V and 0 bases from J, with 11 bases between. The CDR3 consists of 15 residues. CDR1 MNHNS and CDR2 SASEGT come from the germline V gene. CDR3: CASSDLAGLNTEAFF. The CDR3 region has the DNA TGTGCCAGCAGTGATCTTGCGGGGCTGAACACTGAAGCTTTCTTT.

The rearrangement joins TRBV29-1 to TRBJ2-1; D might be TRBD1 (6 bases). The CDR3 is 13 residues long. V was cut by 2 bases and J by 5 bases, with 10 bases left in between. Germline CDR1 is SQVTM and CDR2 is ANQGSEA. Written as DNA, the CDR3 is TGCAGCGTTGAATACGACAGGAACAATGAGCAGTTCTTC. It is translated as CSVEYDRNNEQFF.

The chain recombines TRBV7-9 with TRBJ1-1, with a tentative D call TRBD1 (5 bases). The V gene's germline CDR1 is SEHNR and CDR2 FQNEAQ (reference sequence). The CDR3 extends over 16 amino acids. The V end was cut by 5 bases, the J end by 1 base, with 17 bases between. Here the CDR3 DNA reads TGTGCCAGCAGCCAAAGAGCAGGGTTCTCGAACACTGAAGCTTTCTTT. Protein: CASSQRAGFSNTEAFF.

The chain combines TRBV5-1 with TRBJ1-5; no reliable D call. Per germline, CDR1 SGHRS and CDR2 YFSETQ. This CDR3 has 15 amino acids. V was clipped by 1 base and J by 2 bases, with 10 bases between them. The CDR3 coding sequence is TGCGCCAGCAGCTTGTTGGGCAGTGGCAATCAGCCCCAGCATTTT. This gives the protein CASSLLGSGNQPQHF. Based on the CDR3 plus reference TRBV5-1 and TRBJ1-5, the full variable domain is KAGVTQTPRYLIKTRGQQVTLSCSPISGHRSVSWYQQTPGQGLQFLFEYFSETQRNKGNFPGRFSGRQFSNSRSEMNVSTLELGDSALYLCASSLLGSGNQPQHFGDGTRLSIL.